Given below is one T cell receptor (beta chain) in context. In this sample, this clonotype turned up many times. Its antigen has not been determined. Within one base of it there is no much larger clone, and no base qualities were kept. A patient counted as having stable hyperthyroidism if there was no progression to ophthalmopathy within 18 months of follow-up. Hyperthyroidism patients were newly diagnosed, with disease duration under 2 months, and aged 18 to 65 years. Patients with other autoimmune diseases, uncontrolled infections, pregnancy or lactation were excluded from the study. Diagnosis was based on clinical symptoms, serum thyroxine, TRAb, thyroid ultrasound and orbital computed tomography. Using Ficoll-Paque density gradient centrifugation, PBMCs were isolated from about 9.4 ml of fresh peripheral blood. Trizol reagent was used to extract the total RNA, and its quality was then checked on an Agilent 2100 Bioanalyzer.

There are 15 amino acids in the CDR3, from cysteine to phenylalanine inclusive. Kept here is only the CDR3 DNA, which spans 45 bases and is read in frame from base 1. The CDR1 and CDR2 encoded by the germline V gene are MNHNS and SASEGT. V has 6 bases trimmed and J has 0 bases trimmed; junction bases matching no gene number 6. The data were obtained in a study of Graves' ophthalmopathy and Graves' hyperthyroidism (dated by TCRdb to 2016 to 2019). Turning to the overall study: Peripheral blood was collected at initial diagnosis, before any treatment. T-cell repertoires of thyroid tissue and blood were compared in over five hyperthyroidism patients. To explore V-J signatures that separate ophthalmopathy from hyperthyroidism, a discovery set of about a hundred patients was enrolled, consisting of about 45 with ophthalmopathy and some 56 with stable hyperthyroidism. The roughly 91 discovery patients were randomly divided into training and test sets at a 7:3 ratio. Following sampling, methimazole starting at 30 mg daily was administered to hyperthyroidism patients, and high-dose intravenous methylprednisolone was administered to ophthalmopathy patients. In total, approximately 140 blood samples were TCR-sequenced: 43 ophthalmopathy, under 85 hyperthyroidism and approximately 17 hyperthyroidism-to-ophthalmopathy patients. To tell Graves' ophthalmopathy apart from Graves' hyperthyroidism, and to predict which patients would progress to ophthalmopathy, the study relied on TCR beta repertoire signatures. An independent validation cohort comprised about 20 hyperthyroidism patients and 15 to 17 patients who later progressed from hyperthyroidism to ophthalmopathy. Summary of the overall study and its limitations: Most expanded thyroid clonotypes with a frequency above 0.001 also appeared in blood, which suggests that blood repertoires may reflect the immune response in the thyroid. In validation, the model predicted ophthalmopathy progression with more than 55% sensitivity and roughly 72% specificity; roughly 12 predicted patients were CT-confirmed with GO in a median of about 7.1 months. No statistical method was used to predetermine the sample size, and group allocation was not hidden from the investigators. The 13-signature model separated ophthalmopathy from stable hyperthyroidism with roughly 89% sensitivity and less than 83% specificity in cross-validation, and 80%/75% in the test set.

For repertoire sequencing, TCR beta CDR3 regions were amplified from RNA transcripts. A first-round RT-PCR used HTBI primers with the Qiagen OneStep RT-PCR kit, followed by a second-round multiplex PCR, size selection and purification. Sequencing of the libraries was carried out on an Illumina HiSeq2000 in paired-end mode with 100 bp reads. The authors' pipeline ran thus. SOAPnuke was used for read processing, and reads with adapters, uncalled bases, a mean Phred below 15, or no exact constant-primer or identifier match were discarded. COPE v1.2.5 was used to merge the high-quality paired reads. Clonotypes were defined as unique nucleotide sequences and were aligned to IMGT TRB V, D and J references using MiTCR v1.1. Only V-J combinations with frequency above 0.0001 were analysed, covering approximately 99% of repertoires. For each V-J combination, a TCR clonal expansion and chaos score was defined as F50 clonal expansion divided by the chaos observed in the TCRdist matrix. Welch's t-statistics and random forest were used to reduce features to 10 to 15 V-J combinations, which were fed into a naive Bayes classifier. The Morisita-Horn index was used to measure how similar the thyroid and blood repertoires were. The public reads were reanalyzed by TCRdb: fastp trimming at Q25, MiXCR alignment, in-frame beta chains only. Each record represents a unique CDR3 protein, reported with the most common genes and DNA among its rows. For this entry, the V and J calls and clone size follow TCRdb and not the study's own pipeline. The table for this sample lists hundreds of thousands of distinct CDR3 sequences; roughly 21% of them were counted only once. The ten top clones hold roughly 3% of the sample.

Sequenced material: peripheral blood. This clonotype was obtained from a woman under 30 with stable Graves' hyperthyroidism. Donor details come from another sample of the same person, matched by shared clones. The chain employs TRBV6-1 and TRBJ2-7; TRBD1 aligns with 9 central bases. The encoded CDR3 is CASSPDRGFSYEQYF. Here is the DNA: TGTGCCAGCAGCCCCGACAGGGGGTTCTCCTACGAGCAGTACTTC.